What follows are 5 T cell receptor beta chains derived from one specimen sequenced in a study of human CD8 memory T cell subsets. UMI-labeled 5' RACE yielded the TCR beta libraries. For each CDR3 protein, TCRdb gives one entry from its re-call of the 5' RACE reads, without DNA. The repertoire table contains about 17,000 distinct CDR3 sequences. The sample comprised CD8+ stem-like memory T cells (TSCM and TCM) sorted from PBMCs. Subset here: stem-like memory CD8 T cells (TSTEM), CCR7+ PD-1- TIGIT-. These TCRs come from a human donor in good health.

This chain connects TRBV12-5 to TRBJ2-2; with no DNA, the TCRdb D assignment of TRBD2 cannot be verified. Germline CDR1 and CDR2: LGHNT and FRNRAP. CDR3 length: 18 amino acids. The CDR3 is CASGRPTRLDVSPGELFF.

The chain combines TRBV7-2 with TRBJ2-3; TCRdb's assignment of TRBD2 cannot be checked, as there is no DNA. This CDR3 has 14 residues. Germline-derived CDR1 and CDR2 are SGHTA and FQGNSA. CDR3 protein: CASSRIAGADTQYF.

The chain is built from TRBV2 and TRBJ1-2. The CDR3 extends over 13 amino acids. Germline CDR1 is SNHLY and CDR2 is FYNNEI. CDR3 residues: CASSEGRNYGYTF. Full variable domain (rest looked up from reference TRBV2 and TRBJ1-2): EPEVTQTPSHQVTQMGQEVILRCVPISNHLYFYWYRQILGQKVEFLVSFYNNEISEKSEIFDDQFSVERPDGSNFTLKIRSTKLEDSAMYFCASSEGRNYGYTFGSGTRLTVV.

The chain uses TRBV19 and TRBJ2-1. Germline CDR1 is LNHDA and CDR2 is SQIVND (reference sequence). The CDR3 covers 13 residues. This CDR3 reads CASHPSSYNEQFF.

The chain employs TRBV5-4 and TRBJ2-7; TCRdb calls TRBD2, which cannot be checked without DNA. Germline V gene lookup returns CDR1 SGHNT and CDR2 YYREEE (reference sequence). This CDR3 contains 15 residues. CDR3 sequence: CASSYERGPTYEQYF. The full variable domain, completed using reference TRBV5-4 and TRBJ2-7, is ETGVTQSPTHLIKTRGQQVTLRCSSQSGHNTVSWYQQALGQGPQFIFQYYREEENGRGNFPPRFSGLQFPNYSSELNVNALELDDSALYLCASSYERGPTYEQYFGPGTRLTVT.